This T cell receptor (beta chain) was sequenced in a study of T cells after yellow fever vaccination. Background on the study: Each low-cell-number fraction was prepared by means of SMART-Seq v4 Ultra Low Input.

The V end lost 1 base, the J end lost 0 bases, and 13 bases lay between the germline ends. Germline loops: CDR1 DFQATT, CDR2 SNEGSKA (reference sequence). The CDR3 extends over 16 amino acids. This clonotype occurred a few times. Its specificity is unknown. TCRdb redid the calling of the 5' RACE reads with MiXCR, one entry per CDR3 protein. This repertoire shows 300,000 to 350,000 distinct CDR3 sequences, roughly 4.3% found once; its top ten account for 15% to 20%. Overall study results and limits: CD4 and CD8 compartments shared a small share of clonotypes, likely from convergent recombination. Subsequent booster samples again held most clones from primary vaccination (more than 95% CD4, about 90% CD8).

This specimen consisted of PBMCs, obtained 15 days after the yellow fever booster vaccination. This chain uses TRBV20-1 with TRBJ1-5; D is unclear. This receptor was identified in a man in his late teens or twenties who received the YFV17D yellow fever vaccine. The CDR3 nucleotides read TGCAGTGCTAGAGGGCGGGCCTACTATAGCAATCAGCCCCAGCATTTT. Amino acid sequence: CSARGRAYYSNQPQHF.